The sequence of this T cell receptor beta chain was determined in a study of shared clonotypes between healthy human individuals. Study-wide findings and caveats: It was observed that 5% to 6.5% of naive CD4 clonotypes were shared across several donors. Exclusively blood specimens were collected; tissue repertoires likely differ.

As for this clone: Antigen specificity is unknown.

The germline gives CDR1 GTSNPN, CDR2 SVGIG (reference sequence). The CDR3 is 16 residues long. The ends were cut back, 3 bases at V and 5 bases at J, with 19 bases in the middle. Using immunoSEQ multiplex PCR, the repertoire was profiled, and TCRdb retains in-frame clones only, with some absent. The sample has over a million clones, about 80% seen once. The sequencing input was memory CD4+ T cells sorted from blood. Subset reported: CD45RA-negative fraction. This TCR was sampled from a man aged 18 to 35 in good health. The V and J genes are TRBV30 and TRBJ2-2, with D perhaps TRBD1 or TRBD2 (6 bases each). CDR3 amino acids: CAWRGPWGRGTGELFF. DNA of the CDR3: TGTGCCTGGAGGGGTCCGTGGGGGCGGGGAACCGGGGAGCTGTTTTTT.